This TCR beta chain was identified in a study of blood T cells in healthy people across ages. General study points: Diversity of TCR beta correlated strongly with naive T cell percentage. The recorded TCR beta diversity per million T cells decreased in a roughly linear manner with age.

The CDR3 runs to 15 residues. V was cut by 4 bases and J by 13 bases, with 23 bases left in between. CDR1 is LGHDT, CDR2 YNNKEL, per germline (reference sequence). Each donor was a healthy Caucasian individual from Russia, aged roughly 6 to 95. Sample-barcoded 5' priming and a J-beta primer mix drove a second PCR of 7 to 11 cycles. Each cDNA molecule, via a template-switch adaptor with 12 random nucleotides, was tagged. TCRdb re-derived calls from the 5' RACE reads in MiXCR, one entry per CDR3 protein. This table has around 800,000 distinct CDR3 sequences, approximately 65% appearing once. As to this clonotype: Its antigen is not identified.

The V and J genes are TRBV3-1 and TRBJ2-4; possible D gene TRBD1, 6 bases. The sequence came from a young man in good health. Sequenced: blood. CDR3 coding DNA: TGTGCCAGCAGCCCCAGGACAGATTTCCGCAATGAGCAGTACTTC. Its translation is CASSPRTDFRNEQYF.